The 15 T cell receptor beta chains given below trace back to one sample, sequenced in a study of beta chain features in type 1 diabetes (dated by TCRdb to 2016 to 2019). Library method: the immunoSEQ multiplex PCR assay. The entire amount of isolated RNA was reverse transcribed using the High Capacity cDNA Reverse Transcription Kit, so the sequenced TCRB transcripts were expressed ones. TCRdb limited this immuneACCESS table to in-frame rearrangements with V and J called. A share of clones is missing; checked studies link under half to unresolved V genes, and the rest is unexplained. A total of around 400,000 clones appear in this sample, about 12% of them only once. The leading ten clones occupy about 0.018% of the sample. The source material was naive CD4+ T cells from blood. Per the publication, the cell subset or site label means: true naive CD4+ T cells. These TCRs come from a man aged 18 to 30 in good health.

This chain joins TRBV4-3 and TRBJ1-4; D call uncertain. This CDR3 is 14 amino acids long. Germline CDR1 LGHNA, CDR2 YSLEER. Trimming pared 0 bases from V and 4 bases from J, leaving 6 bases between. CDR3 sequence reads: CASSQDSRNEKLFF. In DNA, the CDR3 is TGCGCCAGCAGCCAAGATTCCCGTAATGAAAAACTGTTTTTT.

V gene TRBV19 combines with J gene TRBJ2-1, with 7 bases fitting TRBD2. The CDR3 loop spans 12 amino acids. Germline loops: CDR1 LNHDA, CDR2 SQIVND (reference sequence). J was trimmed by 9 bases and V by 4 bases; bases with no gene match: 3. The CDR3 here is CASSRGLSEQFF. CDR3 DNA sequence: TGTGCCAGTAGTAGGGGACTATCTGAGCAGTTCTTC.

V is TRBV19 and J is TRBJ2-1; possibly TRBD1 for D (6 bases). Germline CDR1 LNHDA, CDR2 SQIVND (reference sequence). Trimming took 6 bases from V and 5 from J, leaving 11 bases between them. This CDR3 region has 13 residues. CDR3 sequence: CASREQGNNEQFF. For the CDR3, the DNA is TGTGCCAGTAGAGAACAGGGCAACAATGAGCAGTTCTTC.

This chain uses TRBV5-1 with TRBJ2-3; 7 bases match TRBD2. The CDR3 runs 15 residues. The germline V gene has CDR1 SGHRS and CDR2 YFSETQ. V dropped 4 bases and J dropped 0; count of bases not matched to a gene: 5. The DNA of the CDR3 is TGCGCCAGCAGCCCGTTGACTAGCAGCACAGATACGCAGTATTTT. Its protein is CASSPLTSSTDTQYF.

V and J are TRBV30 and TRBJ2-7; 9 nucleotides match TRBD1. V dropped 2 bases and J dropped 2; count of bases not matched to a gene: 4. This CDR3 comprises 14 residues. Germline V CDR1 and CDR2: GTSNPN, SVGIG (reference sequence). This chain's CDR3 is CAWSRTGVTYEQYF. The DNA for the CDR3 is TGTGCCTGGAGTCGGACAGGGGTGACCTACGAGCAGTACTTC.

This clone was seen a few times. The rearrangement uses TRBV9 and TRBJ1-1; D perhaps matches TRBD1 (5 bases). Germline V gene sequence: CDR1 SGDLS, CDR2 YYNGEE. This CDR3 is built from 15 residues. V was trimmed by 0 bases and J by 3 bases, leaving 12 bases between them. The CDR3 region has the DNA TGTGCCAGCAGCGTAGCGGGGGGTTGGGACACTGAAGCTTTCTTT. This translates into CASSVAGGWDTEAFF.

There are a few counts of this clone. The same CDR3 also results from other DNA sequences found in this sample. V and J are TRBV18 and TRBJ2-4; 9 bases match TRBD1. Trimming took 0 bases from V and 0 from J; bases not matched to a gene: 0. CDR3 length: 16 residues. CDR1 and CDR2 from the germline V gene are KGHSH and LQKENI. DNA for the CDR3: TGTGCCAGCTCACCACCGGGACAGGGAGCCAAAAACATTCAGTACTTC. Translated: CASSPPGQGAKNIQYF. Full variable domain (missing parts from reference TRBV18 and TRBJ2-4): NAGVMQNPRHLVRRRGQEARLRCSPMKGHSHVYWYRQLPEEGLKFMVYLQKENIIDESGMPKERFSAEFPKEGPSILRIQQVVRGDSAAYFCASSPPGQGAKNIQYFGAGTRLSVL.

In its sample, this clone was seen a few times. The chain is built from TRBV6-5 and TRBJ2-1; D is ambiguous. Trimming left V 0 bases short and J 8 bases short, with 8 bases between. The germline V gene has CDR1 MNHEY and CDR2 SVGAGI. The CDR3 covers 13 residues. CDR3 region: CASSYSNYHEQFF. CDR3 DNA: TGTGCCAGCAGTTACTCGAACTATCATGAGCAGTTCTTC.

This clone was detected a few times. The chain carries TRBV5-1 and TRBJ1-6, with 8 bases matching TRBD1. Germline V CDR1 and CDR2: SGHRS, YFSETQ. V was clipped by 2 bases and J by 5 bases; unmatched bases: 3. The CDR3 covers 15 residues. The CDR3 DNA follows: TGCGCCAGCAGCTTCGGGGGACAGGATAATTCACCCCTCCACTTT. It encodes CASSFGGQDNSPLHF.

The rearrangement links TRBV7-9 to TRBJ1-2; 7 bases map to TRBD1. The CDR3 contains 13 residues. Germline loops: CDR1 SEHNR, CDR2 FQNEAQ (reference sequence). The junction had 4 bases not matched to a gene; V was cut back by 5 bases and J by 4 bases. The CDR3 DNA follows: TGTGCCAGCAGCGTCAGGGGGGCCTATGGCTACACCTTC. Its protein is CASSVRGAYGYTF.

The genes are TRBV4-2 and TRBJ1-2, with D maybe TRBD1 (6 bases). Trimming shortened V by 2 bases and J by 8 bases, and 15 bases separated the two germline ends. This CDR3 is 14 amino acids long. Germline V gives CDR1 LGHNA, CDR2 YNFKEQ. CDR3 residues: CASSQMDSGDGYTF. CDR3 coding DNA: TGTGCCAGCAGCCAAATGGATTCAGGGGACGGCTACACCTTC.

The chain is built from TRBV6-4 and TRBJ1-4; D not resolved. The germline V gene encodes CDR1 MRHNA and CDR2 SNTAGT. The V and J ends lost 0 bases and 7 bases respectively, with 6 bases between them. There are 13 residues in the CDR3. The CDR3 nucleotides read TGTGCCAGCAGTGACTCGAACGGTGAAAAACTGTTTTTT. It specifies CASSDSNGEKLFF.

This clone was detected only a few times. V usage is TRBV9 and J usage is TRBJ2-1; no firm D call. V lost 0 bases and J lost 0, with 13 bases in between. CDR3 length: 17 amino acids. The germline V gene encodes CDR1 SGDLS and CDR2 YYNGEE. The CDR3 DNA sequence: TGTGCCAGCAGCGTAGCTAACTATCGGAGCTCCTACAATGAGCAGTTCTTC. It translates to CASSVANYRSSYNEQFF.

The rearrangement uses TRBV5-4 and TRBJ2-5; the match to TRBD2 covers 8 bases. Germline assignment: CDR1 SGHNT and CDR2 YYREEE (reference sequence). The CDR3 loop spans 14 amino acids. V lost 2 bases, J lost 5 bases, and 5 bases stayed unmatched. In nucleotides, the CDR3 is TGTGCCAGCAGCTTCGGGGGGGCCCGGGAGACCCAGTACTTC. Its translation: CASSFGGARETQYF. Full variable domain (outside the CDR3, taken from reference TRBV5-4 and TRBJ2-5): ETGVTQSPTHLIKTRGQQVTLRCSSQSGHNTVSWYQQALGQGPQFIFQYYREEENGRGNFPPRFSGLQFPNYSSELNVNALELDDSALYLCASSFGGARETQYFGPGTRLLVL.

The table lists this clone with a few counts. The chain recombines TRBV13 with TRBJ1-3; TRBD1 might be the D (5 bases). V was clipped by 6 bases and J by 0 bases, with 18 bases between them. CDR3 length equals 17 residues. Germline CDR1 PRHDT, CDR2 FYEKMQ (reference sequence). The CDR3 region has the DNA TGTGCCAGCAGGAGACGGGGACTAGCAGACTCTGGAAACACCATATATTTT. It is translated as CASRRRGLADSGNTIYF. Full variable domain (outside the CDR3, taken from reference TRBV13 and TRBJ1-3): AAGVIQSPRHLIKEKRETATLKCYPIPRHDTVYWYQQGPGQDPQFLISFYEKMQSDKGSIPDRFSAQQFSDYHSELNMSSLELGDSALYFCASRRRGLADSGNTIYFGEGSWLTVV.